Following are 5 T cell receptor beta chains from one sample sequenced in a study of T cells in tumors after PD-1 blockade. Libraries were prepared by immunoSEQ multiplex PCR; TCRdb keeps only in-frame clonotypes and omits some of them. Of about 8,500 clones in the sample, around 60% are singletons; the top ten hold approximately 4.5%. Sequencing used tumor tissue, obtained after anti-PD-1 treatment. The receptors come from a human donor with basal cell carcinoma.

This clone was recorded a few times. The chain employs TRBV6-5 and TRBJ1-2; D gene uncertain. The CDR3 is made up of 15 amino acids. Germline V lookup: CDR1 MNHEY, CDR2 SVGAGI. V shed 1 base and J shed 4 bases, with 13 bases lying between them. CDR3 sequence (DNA): TGTGCCAGCAGTTACTACTCATCCGGGAGCTATGGCTACACCTTC. Translating gives CASSYYSSGSYGYTF.

The chain joins TRBV6-6 to TRBJ1-1; 7 bases align to TRBD1. Losses at the gene ends were 10 bases for V and 11 bases for J; bases not matched to a gene: 13. This CDR3 has 12 amino acids. The germline CDR1 and CDR2 sequences are MNHNY and SVGAGI (reference sequence). The CDR3 protein is CATDSTGLGAFF. CDR3 DNA: TGTGCCACCGATTCGACAGGGCTCGGGGCTTTCTTT.

The chain recombines TRBV6-6 with TRBJ2-7; 8 nucleotides align to TRBD2. Germline V gene lookup returns CDR1 MNHNY and CDR2 SVGAGI (reference sequence). The CDR3 runs to 14 residues. Trimming took 4 bases from V and 3 from J; bases not matched to a gene: 5. DNA for the CDR3: TGTGCCAGCAGTTTTAGCGGGGAGTTCTACGAGCAGTACTTC. Encoded protein: CASSFSGEFYEQYF.

This chain uses TRBV14 with TRBJ1-2; no clear D. The CDR3 spans 13 residues. Germline V gene data show CDR1 as SGHDN and CDR2 as FVKESK. The V gene lost 4 bases and the J gene lost 8 bases, with 14 bases spanning the gap. The CDR3 coding sequence is TGTGCCAGCAGCCCCCACATCTTGGGAGGCTACACCTTC. As protein: CASSPHILGGYTF.

This clone has a handful of counts. Other DNA sequences in this sample translate to the same CDR3. This chain links TRBV18 with TRBJ2-5; D is undetermined. The CDR3 is 12 amino acids. V gave up 4 bases and J gave up 4 bases, with 7 bases separating them. Germline V gene lookup returns CDR1 KGHSH and CDR2 LQKENI. Here the CDR3 DNA reads TGTGCCAGCTCACGTTACTCAGAGACCCAGTACTTC. Translation: CASSRYSETQYF.